Listed below are T cell receptor beta chains from one sample, sequenced in a study of T cell changes during pregnancy in multiple sclerosis. Using immunoSEQ multiplex PCR, the repertoire was profiled, and TCRdb retains in-frame clones only, with some absent. In the table there are 79,000 or so clones, roughly 92% of which are singletons. The sequenced sample was CD4+ T cells from peripheral blood mononuclear cells, obtained before pregnancy. These receptors were taken from a female donor with multiple sclerosis, enrolled in a pregnancy study. Each CDR3 is given with its conserved first and last residue. The D gene is left open where the match is weak. Clone size appears in some rows only: once, few, many, or a class for an expanded clone.

>TRBV7-2|TRBD1|TRBJ1-1|.
CASSPKGRGSNTEAFF
TGTGCCAGCAGCCCTAAGGGCAGGGGGTCGAACACTGAAGCTTTCTTT
>TRBV6-1|TRBD1|TRBJ2-4|.
CASSEQGATVLAKNIQYF
TGTGCCAGCAGTGAACAGGGGGCGACGGTGCTTGCCAAAAACATTCAGTACTTC
>TRBV28|.|TRBJ2-7|once
CASSLIGVLHEQYF
TGTGCCAGCAGTTTGATAGGGGTTCTTCACGAGCAGTACTTC
>TRBV5-4|.|TRBJ2-1|.
CASSQAGRGGNEQFF
TGTGCCAGCAGTCAGGCGGGGAGAGGTGGCAATGAGCAGTTCTTC
>TRBV6-6|.|TRBJ2-1|.
CASSLDFDYNEQFF
TGTGCCAGCAGTTTGGACTTCGACTACAATGAGCAGTTCTTC
>TRBV7-3|TRBD1|TRBJ2-2|once
CASSPTDRDTGELFF
TGTGCCAGCAGCCCTACGGACAGGGACACCGGGGAGCTGTTTTTT
>TRBV30|.|TRBJ1-2|few
CAWRFSPVSYGYTF
TGTGCCTGGAGATTTTCACCCGTCAGCTATGGCTACACCTTC
>TRBV12-5|.|TRBJ1-1|.
CASGFAGNTEAFF
TGTGCTAGTGGTTTCGCAGGGAACACTGAAGCTTTCTTT
>TRBV19|TRBD2|TRBJ2-3|.
CASTLGIASGSTDTQYF
TGTGCCAGTACCCTAGGCATCGCTAGCGGTAGCACAGATACGCAGTATTTT
>TRBV28|.|TRBJ1-2|.
CASSLGANYGYTF
TGTGCCAGCAGTCTGGGAGCTAACTATGGCTACACCTTC
>TRBV7-9|.|TRBJ1-2|.
CASSSAPSYGYTF
TGTGCCAGCAGCTCCGCTCCTAGCTATGGCTACACCTTC
>TRBV7-2|TRBD2|TRBJ2-3|.
CASSLGLAGGESLYF
TGTGCCAGCAGCTTGGGACTAGCGGGGGGGGAATCGTTGTATTTT
>TRBV2|.|TRBJ2-1|.
CASSTPRTGDNEQFF
TGTGCCAGCAGCACTCCTCGGACTGGGGACAATGAGCAGTTCTTC
>TRBV7-2|TRBD2|TRBJ2-3|.
CASSLGRGGLRTDTQYF
TGTGCCAGCAGCTTAGGGCGGGGGGGCCTCCGCACAGATACGCAGTATTTT
>TRBV7-9|TRBD1|TRBJ1-1|.
CASQTGVNTEAFF
TGTGCCAGCCAGACAGGGGTGAACACTGAAGCTTTCTTT
>TRBV5-8|.|TRBJ2-1|.
CASSLERLGEQFF
TGTGCCAGCAGCTTGGAACGACTAGGAGAGCAGTTCTTC
>TRBV10-3|.|TRBJ2-5|.
CAISVGGSQETQYF
TGTGCCATCAGTGTTGGGGGGTCTCAAGAGACCCAGTACTTC
>TRBV10-2|.|TRBJ1-4|.
CASSDSYRDEKLFF
TGCGCCAGCAGTGATTCATACAGGGACGAAAAACTGTTTTTT
>TRBV6-6|.|TRBJ1-5|.
CASSYRRNSNQPQHF
TGTGCCAGCAGTTATAGGAGAAATAGCAATCAGCCCCAGCATTTT
>TRBV6-5|.|TRBJ2-7|.
CASSRSGSSYEQYF
TGTGCCAGCAGTAGAAGCGGGTCCTCCTACGAGCAGTACTTC
>TRBV6-1|.|TRBJ2-4|.
CASSELLLAKNIQYF
TGTGCCAGCAGTGAGCTTTTACTAGCCAAAAACATTCAGTACTTC
>TRBV19|.|TRBJ2-7|few
CASSILEAAEQYF
TGTGCCAGTAGTATACTAGAAGCCGCCGAGCAGTACTTC
>TRBV7-3|TRBD1|TRBJ2-1|.
CASSTDRGFYNEQFF
TGTGCCAGCAGCACAGACAGGGGGTTCTACAATGAGCAGTTCTTC
>TRBV9|.|TRBJ2-2|.
CASSVAAGPTGELFF
TGTGCCAGCAGCGTAGCGGCGGGCCCGACCGGGGAGCTGTTTTTT
>TRBV28|.|TRBJ2-7|.
CASSSGRGPRGEQYF
TGTGCCAGCAGTTCGGGTCGAGGGCCCCGAGGCGAGCAGTACTTC
>TRBV9|.|TRBJ1-1|.
CASSPSAGLGTEAFF
TGTGCCAGCAGCCCTTCGGCCGGGTTGGGCACTGAAGCTTTCTTT
>TRBV7-9|.|TRBJ1-2|.
CASSFSTQNYGYTF
TGTGCCAGCAGCTTTAGTACACAGAACTATGGCTACACCTTC
>TRBV19|TRBD2|TRBJ2-5|.
CASSRTSGRAGETQYF
TGTGCCAGTAGCAGGACTAGCGGGAGGGCAGGGGAGACCCAGTACTTC
>TRBV7-9|.|TRBJ2-3|.
CASSLRRADTQYF
TGTGCCAGCAGCTTAAGGCGGGCAGATACGCAGTATTTT
>TRBV19|.|TRBJ1-1|.
CASSRGGNTEAFF
TGTGCCAGTAGTAGAGGAGGCAACACTGAAGCTTTCTTT
>TRBV30|TRBD1|TRBJ1-2|.
CAWTNPYRGLDGYTF
TGTGCCTGGACGAACCCCTACAGGGGGCTCGATGGCTACACCTTC
>TRBV5-1|TRBD2|TRBJ2-5|.
CASSLRGSRQETQYF
TGCGCCAGCAGCTTGCGCGGGAGTCGCCAAGAGACCCAGTACTTC